The 18 T cell receptor beta chains listed next were all sequenced from one sample in a study of T cell responses to AZD1222 COVID-19 vaccine. This table comes from immunoSEQ multiplex PCR, and its TCRdb copy is limited to in-frame clones, with some not included. The table shows 100,000 to 120,000 clones, with roughly nine tenths occurring only once. Here the sequenced sample was peripheral blood, taken on day 0 of MenACWY control vaccination. The receptor set was obtained from an adult in good health.

The rearrangement links TRBV10-3 to TRBJ2-1; 13 nucleotides align to TRBD2. This CDR3 region has 13 residues. The V and J ends lost 6 bases and 8 bases, in that order; junction bases with no gene match: 1. CDR1 and CDR2 from the germline V gene are ENHRY and SYGVKD. The CDR3 bases are TGTGCCATCAGAGGGACTAGCGGGGATGAGCAGTTCTTC. This encodes CAIRGTSGDEQFF.

The chain combines TRBV6-5 with TRBJ1-1; 9 bases line up with TRBD1. Germline CDR1 reads MNHEY; CDR2 reads SVGAGI. Trimming at V came to 0 bases and at J to 4 bases, leaving 0 bases not matched to a gene. This CDR3 contains 14 residues. CDR3 sequence: CASSYSGQGTEAFF. In DNA, the CDR3 is TGTGCCAGCAGTTACTCGGGACAGGGCACTGAAGCTTTCTTT.

V is TRBV7-9 and J is TRBJ1-3; D not resolved. Trimming took off 1 base at V and 4 bases at J, with 11 bases between the two ends. The CDR3 contains 15 residues. CDR1 and CDR2 (germline): SEHNR, FQNEAQ (reference sequence). The chain's CDR3 is CASSLGTGLGNTIYF. The CDR3 DNA sequence: TGTGCCAGCAGCTTAGGTACCGGATTGGGAAACACCATATATTTT.

This clone was picked up one time. J is TRBJ1-6 and V is TRBV3-1 (or the pseudogene TRBV3-2); D is unresolved. The V gene lost 3 bases and the J gene lost 10 bases, with 16 bases spanning the gap. The CDR3 consists of 15 residues. CDR1 and CDR2 from the germline V gene are LGHDT and YNNKEL (reference sequence). This CDR3 reads CASSQSSATESPLHF. As DNA, the CDR3 is TGTGCCAGCAGCCAGTCATCGGCCACCGAATCACCCCTCCACTTT.

CDR3 protein: CASSIGQGNYGYTF. The CDR3 DNA is TGCGCCAGCAGCATAGGACAGGGTAACTATGGCTACACCTTC. The chain combines TRBV5-1 with TRBJ1-2, with 8 nucleotides matching TRBD1. Trimming at V came to 4 bases and at J to 1 base, leaving 3 bases not matched to a gene. Germline assignment: CDR1 SGHRS and CDR2 YFSETQ. The CDR3 is 14 residues long.

The CDR3 reads CAVGGAPGANVLTF. CDR3 DNA: TGTGCCGTAGGGGGGGCTCCTGGGGCCAACGTCCTGACTTTC. The chain has TRBV19 and TRBJ2-6; tentatively, D is TRBD2 (7 bases). Germline CDR1 and CDR2: LNHDA and SQIVND (reference sequence). CDR3 length: 14 residues. Trimming removed 11 bases from V and 2 bases from J, with 13 bases in between.

The V call is TRBV6-5, the J call TRBJ1-1; maybe TRBD1 (6 bases). The CDR3 covers 13 residues. Trimming removed 7 bases at V and 2 bases at J, with 11 bases between. CDR1 and CDR2 (germline): MNHEY, SVGAGI. The CDR3 sequence: CASKGTHNTEAFF. As DNA, the CDR3 is TGTGCCAGCAAAGGGACACATAACACTGAAGCTTTCTTT.

The chain has TRBV28 and TRBJ1-2; unclear D gene. The V end was cut by 10 bases, the J end by 2 bases, with 23 bases between. Per the germline V gene, CDR1 is MDHEN and CDR2 is SYDVKM. The CDR3 has 16 amino acids. DNA of the CDR3: TGTGCCACCGACGGCTCGGCGGGTAGGGTAAACTATGGCTACACCTTC. This encodes CATDGSAGRVNYGYTF.

The chain carries TRBV19 and TRBJ2-7; TRBD2 matches at 8 bases. Germline lookup yields CDR1 LNHDA and CDR2 SQIVND (reference sequence). J gave up 7 bases and V 2 bases, and 10 bases lay outside the gene matches. This CDR3 contains 15 residues. The chain's CDR3 is CASSISAGGDYEQYF. CDR3 nucleotides: TGTGCCAGTAGTATATCGGCGGGGGGAGATTATGAGCAGTACTTC.

In DNA form, the CDR3 reads TGTGCCAGCAGTTACTCTCGCGTTGGGACAGGGGTGTACGAGCAGTACTTC. Protein: CASSYSRVGTGVYEQYF. This sequence joins TRBV6-2 or TRBV6-3 and TRBJ2-7; the match to TRBD1 covers 10 bases. CDR1 is MNHEY, CDR2 SVGEGT, per germline. The CDR3 is 17 residues long. J was trimmed by 4 bases and V by 0 bases; bases with no gene match: 9.

This rearrangement joins TRBV5-4 to TRBJ1-2; D gene ambiguous. V was shortened by 3 bases and J by 4 bases, with 16 bases between the two germline ends. Per the germline V gene, CDR1 is SGHNT and CDR2 is YYREEE (reference sequence). CDR3 length: 15 residues. CDR3 DNA: TGTGCCAGCAGCTCCTCAAAGGGCGGATTCTATGGCTACACCTTC. Protein product: CASSSSKGGFYGYTF.

The chain has TRBV24-1 and TRBJ2-1; 14 bases map to TRBD2. V shed 0 bases, J shed 0 bases, and the junction held 6 bases outside the gene matches. The V gene's germline CDR1 is KGHDR and CDR2 SFDVKD. CDR3 size: 20 residues. CDR3: CATSDLRTSGGKNSYNEQFF. CDR3 bases: TGTGCCACCAGTGATTTGAGGACTAGCGGGGGGAAAAACTCCTACAATGAGCAGTTCTTC.

The chain joins TRBV5-5 to TRBJ1-5; tentative D call: TRBD1 (5 bases). Germline CDR1 and CDR2: SGHKS and YYEKEE (reference sequence). The length of the CDR3 is 12 residues. Trimming removed 5 bases from V and 6 bases from J, with 9 bases in between. The CDR3 nucleotides are TGTGCCAGCAGTAGGAGGGGTCAGCCCCAGCATTTT. Residues: CASSRRGQPQHF.

The V and J genes are TRBV7-2 and TRBJ1-2; 7 bases fit TRBD1. The CDR3 totals 16 residues. CDR1 is SGHTA, CDR2 FQGNSA, per germline. V was clipped by 0 bases and J by 0 bases; unmatched bases: 4. The chain's CDR3 is CASSLATGRPNYGYTF. The CDR3 nucleotides read TGTGCCAGCAGCTTAGCGACAGGGCGTCCTAACTATGGCTACACCTTC.

The CDR3 region has the DNA TGTGCCACCAGTGATAACCTAATCGGACAAGGTAAAACAGATACGCAGTATTTT. Translated, it gives CATSDNLIGQGKTDTQYF. V usage is TRBV24-1 and J usage is TRBJ2-3; weak D call: TRBD1 (5 bases). CDR1 and CDR2 from the germline V gene are KGHDR and SFDVKD. This CDR3 is built from 18 residues. Deletions cut 3 bases from V and 3 bases from J, with 21 bases between.

The chain is built from TRBV9 and TRBJ1-4, with D perhaps matching TRBD1 (5 bases). Per the germline V gene, CDR1 is SGDLS and CDR2 is YYNGEE. This CDR3 region has 15 residues. Trimming left V 0 bases short and J 4 bases short, with 10 bases between. The CDR3: CASSVGPGINEKLFF. The CDR3 coding sequence is TGTGCCAGCAGCGTAGGCCCAGGGATTAATGAAAAACTGTTTTTT.

This clone showed up just once. V usage is TRBV10-2 and J usage is TRBJ2-7; 7 bases are a match to TRBD1. The CDR3 contains 17 residues. Germline lookup yields CDR1 WSHSY and CDR2 SAAADI. J lost 3 bases, V lost 4 bases, and 15 bases had no gene match. The chain's CDR3 is CASSVPVIGQERYEQYF. The CDR3 bases are TGCGCCAGCAGTGTACCCGTGATAGGACAGGAACGCTACGAGCAGTACTTC.

The V and J genes are TRBV5-6 and TRBJ2-3; D tentatively fits TRBD1 or TRBD2 (5 bases each). V shed 4 bases and J shed 7 bases, with 16 bases lying between them. This CDR3 contains 14 residues. The germline V gene encodes CDR1 SGHDT and CDR2 YYEEEE. The CDR3 DNA follows: TGTGCCAGCAGCGCACCAGCTGGGGGACATACGCAGTATTTT. Translating it yields CASSAPAGGHTQYF.